Described below is a single T cell receptor (beta chain) sequence and its context. The record originates from a study of OX40 agonist ivuxolimab in advanced cancers. Produced via immunoSEQ multiplex PCR; TCRdb's table is partial and in-frame only. This table has about 46,000 clones, approximately 80% appearing once. V lost 1 base and J 2 bases, leaving 7 bases between the germline ends. The germline CDR1 and CDR2 sequences are LGHNA and YNFKEQ. The length of the CDR3 is 14 residues. Sequenced material: CD4+ or CD8+ T cells sorted from blood, taken in a trial of the OX40 agonist ivuxolimab. This receptor was identified in an adult with an advanced solid tumor such as melanoma, head and neck, liver or kidney cancer. The chain employs TRBV4-2 and TRBJ2-3; D gene unclear. The CDR3 sequence is CASSQGEVTDTQYF. Here the CDR3 DNA reads TGTGCCAGCAGCCAAGGGGAAGTCACAGATACGCAGTATTTT.